This T cell receptor beta chain was sequenced for a study of cytomegalovirus exposure and HLA in healthy donors (dated by TCRdb to 2016 to 2017). Describing the broader study: In an earlier analysis of several hundred of the donors, under 300 Gb of sequence data and 117 million unique TCR beta sequences from 180 million or so T cells were reported. An early release that covered fewer than 800 HLA-typed donors contained around 330 gigabases of sequencing data and 80 million or so unique TCR sequences. Among the approximately 400 genotyped donors, more than 70% belonged to the genetic ancestry cluster associated with self-reported Caucasian donors. The aim of the study was to test whether cataloging public T cell receptors could identify signatures of past pathogen exposure. The study profiled the T cell repertoires of some 610 subjects by immunosequencing and related them to cytomegalovirus serostatus. A separate validation cohort of some 130 different subjects was used in addition to the roughly 700-subject first cohort. To predict cytomegalovirus infection status, the study brought together high-throughput TCR immunosequencing, statistical association of individual TCRs with disease status, and machine learning. In a later analysis, previously published TCR beta repertoires from about 670 donors were re-analyzed and high-resolution HLA genotyping was added so that TCR occurrence patterns could be studied. Rather than drawing on any new phenotypic data, the later analysis identified candidate immune exposures from TCR beta sequences and the way those sequences occurred across donors. An earlier analysis of 587 of the donors used high-throughput TCR beta sequencing to judge whether each TCR beta V gene segment behaved as functional or pseudogenic. Donor age, sex, ethnicity and CMV serostatus were collected together with the repertoire data. Genome-wide SNP genotypes for about three fifths of the roughly 670 donors were used in a later genetic analysis, which treated that subset as a discovery cohort. Every repertoire in the discovery cohort had been generated on one and the same sequencing platform. HLA typing included class I and class II loci at four-digit resolution. The number of typed donors differed by locus: about 620-640 for A, B, C, DRB1 and DQB1; 500 to 550 for DQA1; around 580 for DPA1; and 400 to 480 for DPB1. Four or five DR-DQ haplotypes were handled as single units for association and clustering, since linkage in the cohort was strong. On average, roughly 200,000 unique TCR beta nucleotide sequences were sequenced per donor among more than 350 genotyped donors of the cohort, with 15% to 20% of those sequences being non-productive. The study at large found these results: It was suggested by the authors that the approach could potentially be generalized to other disease states and immunological phenotypes. Compared with the roughly 700-donor mean, donors in an Asian-associated ancestry cluster had fewer N-insertions in productive TCRs, according to a later genetic analysis. For the cohort, immune exposure information was limited to CMV serostatus. Because HLA typing was unavailable for some donors at each locus, only the typed subset was used in association tests. A further reported finding was that TCR beta sequences accurately predicted the HLA-A and HLA-B alleles for most subjects in the first cohort. Most TCR sequences were observed very rarely across donors, whereas some public TCRs were present in many individuals. This cohort had only TCR beta chains sequenced, and the lack of alpha or paired-chain data limited which features could be detected. A later genetic analysis associated a missense DCLRE1C variant with V-gene and J-gene trimming of TCR beta chains, and an independent cohort replicated the association. In a later analysis, TCR association rates were found to vary across HLA loci, with the most associated TCRs seen for DRB1 alleles and the fewest for HLA-C alleles. Some IMGT-functional V segments, including TRBV6-2 and TRBV6-3, could not be distinguished by the 87-base-pair reads and were therefore excluded. Most CMV-associated TCR beta chains appeared to be HLA-restricted in a later analysis, and the HLA associations seemed to be driven largely by CMV exposure. The classifier was reported to diagnose cytomegalovirus status with high specificity and sensitivity in both the original cohort and the validation cohort. In an earlier analysis of around 600 of the donors, most TCR beta V segments appeared in productive rearrangements about 90% or about 30% of the time, broadly matching IMGT annotations. Correlated functional status among segregating V segments might reflect linkage disequilibrium, but an unknown experimental factor could not be ruled out. When HLA alleles, especially DR and DQ, strongly co-occurred, TCR associations were difficult to assign to individual alleles. The presence/absence analyses assumed that sequencing depth was roughly uniform across donors, and that assumption may not be true. In a later analysis, HLA-associated TCR beta chains were found to be more clonally expanded and to have lower generation probabilities than equally common non-associated chains. Several of the top co-occurrence clusters appeared to be linked to parvovirus B19, influenza, CMV and Epstein-Barr virus, according to a later analysis. At a false discovery rate of 0.05, a later analysis linked roughly 17,000 TCR beta sequences to specific HLA alleles. The sequencing pipeline was judged likely to have produced a cluster of highly shared sequence variants as a technical artifact. In the study, 150 to 200 TCR beta chains were listed as associated with cytomegalovirus. In vitro tests confirmed that a few of the cytomegalovirus-associated TCR beta chains recognize cytomegalovirus antigens. Because counts were too low, some 17 rarely observed V segments, including chromosome 9 orphons, were left out of the earlier analysis of 587 of the donors.

Turning to this clone: What antigen it recognizes has not been identified. The sample holds no much larger clone one base away, and base qualities are not on file.

Libraries were made using the immunoSEQ multiplex PCR assay. A mixture of 60 forward primers for TCR Vbeta segments and 13 reverse primers for TCR Jbeta segments was used in the multiplex PCR. The CDR3 region of rearranged TCR beta genes was amplified from genomic DNA with a multiplex PCR assay. The amplified TCR beta libraries were sequenced on the Illumina HiSeq System as 87-base-pair reads. The original methods were these. A later analysis tallied roughly 76 million unique TCR beta chains across the 610 or so repertoires, and approximately 9.9 million of those chains were shared by two or more donors. A nearest-neighbor algorithm error-corrected the raw reads and collapsed the reads into unique sequences, merging closely related sequences to remove PCR and sequencing errors. To assign V, D and J gene segments, CDR3 sequences were aligned to IMGT reference sequences. For a sequence to be retained, a match of at least six nucleotides to both a V gene segment and a J gene segment was required. A rearrangement counted as productive if the CDR3 had no stop codons and remained in frame with V and J, and every other rearrangement counted as non-productive. CDR3 was defined by IMGT convention, running from the second conserved V-encoded cysteine to the conserved J-encoded phenylalanine. In an earlier analysis of around 570 of the donors, sequences lacking an unambiguous match to a single V gene segment were excluded. An earlier analysis of a few hundred of the donors classified V segments as functional when productive rearrangements were above 56.7% and as segregating when the standard deviation between donors was above 5%. A statistical classification framework was developed to diagnose cytomegalovirus status using the catalog of TCR beta chain sequences. A later analysis assigned V and J genes by comparing TCR nucleotide sequences with IMGT/GENE-DB human TR gene sequences. The TCRdist pipeline was used in a later analysis to assign CDR3 sequences and most-parsimonious VDJ recombination scenarios. In a later analysis, each TCR beta chain was defined by its CDR3 amino acid sequence together with its V-gene family, and reads lacking a unique V-gene family were excluded. As a way to deal with suspected cross-contamination and a sequencing artifact, a later analysis dropped roughly 600 nucleotide sequences that were highly shared and had low generation probability. A later analysis calculated a clonal expansion index for each public chain from normalized within-repertoire ranks of inferred template counts. In a later analysis, generation probabilities were computed with a VDJ recombination model fitted to out-of-frame rearrangements, and the resulting probabilities were checked against IGoR. Hypergeometric tests were used in a later analysis to score TCR-TCR, TCR-HLA and TCR-CMV co-occurrence, with a repertoire-size bias correction applied to the TCR pairs. In a later analysis, false discovery rates were estimated by permuting HLA or CMV assignments 20 times. In a later analysis, co-occurring TCRs were grouped using DBSCAN, and TCRdist sequence similarity was added for clustering within HLA-allele-positive subsets. For co-occurrence clustering, repertoires with fewer than 30,000 or more than 120,000 public chains were excluded, along with five repertoires with anomalous nucleotide sharing. Here the immuneACCESS table is served through TCRdb, limited to in-frame sequences with V and J called. Missing clones are a known gap in these copies; in checked studies unresolved V genes cover under half, and the rest lacks a known reason. V and J calls and clone size follow that table, whereas D and trimming were derived from the DNA. The sample has around 140,000 clones on record, approximately 87% of them singletons. About 5.5% of the sample goes to the ten largest clones.

The cohort comprised hundreds of healthy bone marrow donors. All cohort members were sampled while nominally healthy, although unrecorded immune exposures were likely present. The donor tested CMV seronegative, placing the donor among the 300 to 450 seronegative members of the cohort. Each donor provided a peripheral blood sample, and peripheral blood mononuclear cells were used for TCR beta sequencing. Genomic DNA extraction from the blood cell samples was performed with the Qiagen DNeasy Blood Extraction Kit. V lost 11 bases and J lost 0 bases; the stretch between them is 10 bases long. According to the germline V gene (reference sequence), CDR1 reads LNHDA and CDR2 reads SQIVND. The CDR3 contains 12 residues, cysteine and phenylalanine counted. This entry keeps only the CDR3 DNA: 36 bases, framed from base 1.

The V and J segments used are TRBV19 and TRBJ1-2; no confident D gene assignment can be made. The sequencing sample was made of PBMCs. This sequence was found in a woman in her 30s in good health and CMV-seronegative. The base sequence is TGTGCCGGAGCTAGTTCTAACTATGGCTACACCTTC. It codes for CAGASSNYGYTF.